This entry describes one T cell receptor beta chain. The antigen remains unidentified. A clone one base away is much larger, so this may be a read error. This specimen belongs to a study of blood T cells in healthy people across ages. Combining a sample-barcoded 5' primer with a J-beta primer mix, a second PCR ran for about 7 to 11 cycles. Each CDR3 protein gets one entry after TCRdb re-called the 5' RACE reads with MiXCR. The sample gives fewer than 1,000,000 distinct CDR3 sequences, around 45% of which show up once; 15% to 20% is in the top ten. Findings and limits, study-wide: A strong correlation between TCR beta diversity and naive T cell percentage was seen.

Aged about 6 to 95, donors were systemically healthy Caucasians from Russia. Drawing of peripheral blood yielded about 10 milliliters from each donor. The sample taken for sequencing was blood. This receptor was obtained from an elderly man in good health.

CDR3 residues: CASSLDWGRETKYF. The CDR3 DNA reads TGTGCCAGCAGCTTAGATTGGGGGCGAGAGACCAAGTACTTC. The gene calls are TRBV7-9 and TRBJ2-5, with TRBD1 as a possible D gene (6 bases). Germline lookup yields CDR1 SEHNR and CDR2 FQNEAQ (reference sequence). This CDR3 region has 14 residues.